This TCR beta chain was sequenced for a study of OX40 agonist ivuxolimab in advanced cancers. Across the study: Patients received intravenous ivuxolimab every 2 weeks at 0.01 to 10 mg/kg. Study-level results: Some nonresponders additionally presented with little normalized T-cell clonal expansion.

Germline V lookup: CDR1 LNHDA, CDR2 SQIVND (reference sequence). This CDR3 has 14 residues. V gave up 7 bases and J gave up 4 bases, with 14 bases separating them. On this clone: Its antigen is unidentified.

This table comes from immunoSEQ multiplex PCR, and its TCRdb copy is limited to in-frame clones, with some not included. The table has around 76,000 clones, roughly 82% seen once. Material: CD4+ or CD8+ T cells sorted from blood, obtained in a trial of the OX40 agonist ivuxolimab. This TCR came from an adult with an advanced solid tumor such as melanoma, head and neck, liver or kidney cancer. This rearrangement joins TRBV19 to TRBJ1-5; perhaps TRBD1 as D (6 bases). The CDR3 reads CASTRGQGNQPQHF. The CDR3 nucleotides are TGTGCCAGTACCCGGGGGCAGGGGAATCAGCCCCAGCATTTT.